Here is one TCR beta chain with its context. The antigen is unknown. These data originate in a study of PD-1 blockade in mismatch repair-deficient tumors. Sequencing used immunoSEQ multiplex PCR; TCRdb keeps in-frame clones, though not all of them. In the table there are approximately 130,000 clones, approximately 86% of which are singletons. The CDR3 is made up of 15 amino acids. V trimming: 3 bases; J trimming: 2 bases; junction bases outside the gene matches: 2. The germline gives CDR1 SGHRS, CDR2 YFSETQ. PCR or immunohistochemistry showed mismatch repair deficiency in every enrolled patient. TCR sequencing covered three patients who responded to pembrolizumab. Overall study results and limits: Tumor-resident clones, often undetectable pretreatment in blood, expanded then contracted after pembrolizumab.

This receptor was taken from an adult with mismatch repair-deficient cancer. The input for sequencing was peripheral blood, taken 44 weeks after starting pembrolizumab. This rearrangement joins TRBV5-1 to TRBJ2-6; 7 bases line up with TRBD2. The CDR3 spells CASSYRGAGANVLTF. DNA of the CDR3: TGCGCCAGCAGCTACCGGGGGGCTGGGGCCAACGTCCTGACTTTC. The whole variable domain, remainder taken from reference TRBV5-1 and TRBJ2-6, is KAGVTQTPRYLIKTRGQQVTLSCSPISGHRSVSWYQQTPGQGLQFLFEYFSETQRNKGNFPGRFSGRQFSNSRSEMNVSTLELGDSALYLCASSYRGAGANVLTFGAGSRLTVL.